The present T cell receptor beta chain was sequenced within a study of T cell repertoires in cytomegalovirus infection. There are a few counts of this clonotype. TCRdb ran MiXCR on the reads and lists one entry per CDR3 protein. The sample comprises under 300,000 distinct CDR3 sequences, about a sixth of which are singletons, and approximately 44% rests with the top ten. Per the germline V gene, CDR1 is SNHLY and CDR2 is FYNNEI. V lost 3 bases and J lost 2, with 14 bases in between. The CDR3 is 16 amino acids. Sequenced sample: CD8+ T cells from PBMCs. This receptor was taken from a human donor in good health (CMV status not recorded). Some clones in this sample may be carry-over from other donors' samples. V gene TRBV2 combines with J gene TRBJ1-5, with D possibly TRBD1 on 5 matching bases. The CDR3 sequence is CASSDATDLGNQPQHF. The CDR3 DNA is TGTGCCAGCAGTGACGCGACAGATTTGGGCAATCAGCCCCAGCATTTT.